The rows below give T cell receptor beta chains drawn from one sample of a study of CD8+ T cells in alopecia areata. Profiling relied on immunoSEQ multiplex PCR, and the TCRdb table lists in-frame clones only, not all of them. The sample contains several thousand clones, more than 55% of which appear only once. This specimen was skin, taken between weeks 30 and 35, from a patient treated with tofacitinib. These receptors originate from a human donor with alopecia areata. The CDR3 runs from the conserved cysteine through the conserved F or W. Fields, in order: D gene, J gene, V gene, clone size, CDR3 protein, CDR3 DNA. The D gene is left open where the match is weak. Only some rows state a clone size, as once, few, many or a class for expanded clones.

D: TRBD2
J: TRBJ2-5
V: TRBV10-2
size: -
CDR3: CASSQLAAVETQYF
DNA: TGCGCCAGCAGTCAACTAGCGGCCGTAGAGACCCAGTACTTC

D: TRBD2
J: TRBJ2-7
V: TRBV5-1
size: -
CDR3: CASSPGGAGFTYEQYF
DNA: TGCGCCAGCAGCCCGGGAGGTGCGGGGTTCACCTACGAGCAGTACTTC

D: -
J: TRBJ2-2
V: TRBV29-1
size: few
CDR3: CSVEGRTGELFF
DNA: TGCAGCGTTGAGGGGAGGACCGGGGAGCTGTTTTTT

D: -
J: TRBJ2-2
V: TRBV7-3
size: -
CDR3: CASSPYRQEVGTGELFF
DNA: TGTGCCAGCAGCCCCTATCGACAGGAAGTTGGAACCGGGGAGCTGTTTTTT

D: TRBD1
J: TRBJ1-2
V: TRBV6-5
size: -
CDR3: CASSYQTGSGYTF
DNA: TGTGCCAGCAGTTACCAGACAGGGTCCGGCTACACCTTC

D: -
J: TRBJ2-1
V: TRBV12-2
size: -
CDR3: CASRTLCGGNEQFF
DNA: TGTGCAAGTCGCACCCTTTGCGGGGGAAATGAGCAGTTCTTC

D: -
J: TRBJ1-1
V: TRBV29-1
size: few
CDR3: CSVDSTRGTEAFF
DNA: TGCAGCGTTGACTCAACGCGGGGGACTGAAGCTTTCTTT

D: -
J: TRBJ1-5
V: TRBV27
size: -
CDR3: CATRYRAGSNQPQHF
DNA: TGTGCCACCCGGTACAGGGCAGGTAGCAATCAGCCCCAGCATTTT

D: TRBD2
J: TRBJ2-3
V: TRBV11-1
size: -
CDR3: CASSSSGGVTDTQYF
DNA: TGTGCCAGCAGCTCCTCGGGAGGGGTCACAGATACGCAGTATTTT

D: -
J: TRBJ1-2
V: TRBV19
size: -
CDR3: CASTYTAFNYGYTF
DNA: TGTGCCAGTACATACACAGCCTTTAACTATGGCTACACCTTC

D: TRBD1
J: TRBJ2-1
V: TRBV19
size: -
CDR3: CASSTGTGGVNEQFF
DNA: TGTGCCAGTAGTACGGGGACAGGGGGCGTAAATGAGCAGTTCTTC

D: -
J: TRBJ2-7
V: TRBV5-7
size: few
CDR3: CASSPTGSYEQYF
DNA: TGTGCCAGCAGTCCCACAGGGTCCTACGAGCAGTACTTC

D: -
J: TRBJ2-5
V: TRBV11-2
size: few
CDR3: CASSSWGAEQETQYF
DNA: TGTGCCAGCAGCTCGTGGGGGGCGGAACAAGAGACCCAGTACTTC

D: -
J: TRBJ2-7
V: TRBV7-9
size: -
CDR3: CASSTGLRDTYEQYF
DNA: TGTGCCAGCAGCACGGGCCTCCGGGACACCTACGAGCAGTACTTC

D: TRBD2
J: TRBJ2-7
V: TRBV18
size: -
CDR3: CASSLNALAGVYEQYF
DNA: TGTGCCAGCTCACTGAACGCTCTAGCGGGGGTTTACGAGCAGTACTTC

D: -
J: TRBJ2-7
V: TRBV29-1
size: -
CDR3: CSVGDGYEQYF
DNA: TGCAGCGTTGGCGACGGATACGAGCAGTACTTC

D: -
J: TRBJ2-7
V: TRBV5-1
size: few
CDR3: CASSPDMYSYEQYF
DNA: TGCGCCAGCAGCCCTGATATGTACTCCTACGAGCAGTACTTC

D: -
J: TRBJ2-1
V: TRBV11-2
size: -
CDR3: CASSLDRYNEQFF
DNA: TGTGCCAGCAGCTTAGATCGGTACAATGAGCAGTTCTTC

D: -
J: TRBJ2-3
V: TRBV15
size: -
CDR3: CATSRDNLAGSVPDTQYF
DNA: TGTGCCACCAGCAGAGATAACTTGGCAGGGTCGGTTCCAGATACGCAGTATTTT

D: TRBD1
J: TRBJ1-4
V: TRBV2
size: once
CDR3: CASSGQGFREKLFF
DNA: TGTGCCAGCAGCGGACAGGGGTTTAGGGAAAAACTGTTTTTT

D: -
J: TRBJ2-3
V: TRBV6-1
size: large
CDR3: CASSPQTRTDTQYF
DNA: TGTGCCAGCAGTCCCCAGACACGCACAGATACGCAGTATTTT

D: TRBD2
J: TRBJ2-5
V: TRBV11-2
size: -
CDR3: CASSSGTSGARTQYF
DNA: TGTGCCAGCAGCTCCGGGACTAGCGGCGCCCGGACCCAGTACTTC

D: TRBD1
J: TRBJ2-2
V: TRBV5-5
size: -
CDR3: CASRAGQGDYLNTGELFF
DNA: TGTGCCAGCAGGGCGGGACAGGGGGACTACCTGAACACCGGGGAGCTGTTTTTT

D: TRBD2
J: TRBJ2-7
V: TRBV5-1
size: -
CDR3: CASSGLVSSYEQYF
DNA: TGCGCCAGCTCCGGACTAGTAAGTTCCTACGAGCAGTACTTC

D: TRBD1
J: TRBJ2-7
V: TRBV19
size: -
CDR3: CASEDRFTYEQYF
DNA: TGTGCCAGTGAGGACAGGTTCACCTACGAGCAGTACTTC

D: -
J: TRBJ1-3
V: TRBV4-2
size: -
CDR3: CASSLQGIASGNTIYF
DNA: TGTGCCAGCAGCCTCCAAGGAATAGCCTCTGGAAACACCATATATTTT

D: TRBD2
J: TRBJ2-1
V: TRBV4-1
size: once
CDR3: CASSPPPGLRPGNERFF
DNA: TGCGCCAGCAGCCCCCCTCCGGGACTACGTCCTGGGAATGAGCGGTTCTTC

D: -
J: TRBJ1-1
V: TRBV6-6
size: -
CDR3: CASSKGDANTEAFF
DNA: TGTGCCAGCAGTAAAGGGGACGCCAACACTGAAGCTTTCTTT

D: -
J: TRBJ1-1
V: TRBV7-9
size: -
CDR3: CASSLELWPVLNTEAFF
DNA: TGTGCCAGCAGCTTAGAACTCTGGCCGGTCTTGAACACTGAAGCTTTCTTT

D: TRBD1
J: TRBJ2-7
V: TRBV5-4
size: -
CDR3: CASSSYRGEQYF
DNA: TGTGCCAGCAGTTCCTACAGGGGCGAGCAGTACTTC

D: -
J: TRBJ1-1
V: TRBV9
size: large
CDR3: CASSGQSYRSQAFF
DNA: TGTGCCAGCAGCGGGCAAAGTTACAGGTCTCAGGCTTTCTTT

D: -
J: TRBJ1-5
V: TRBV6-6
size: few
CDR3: CASSHPNQPQHF
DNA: TGTGCCAGCAGCCACCCCAATCAGCCCCAGCATTTT

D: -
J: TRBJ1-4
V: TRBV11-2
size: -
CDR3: CASSSSGKLFF
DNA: TGTGCCAGCAGCTCTAGCGGAAAACTGTTTTTT

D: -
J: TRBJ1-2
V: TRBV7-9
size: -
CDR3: CASSWGQANYGYTF
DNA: TGTGCCAGCAGCTGGGGACAAGCTAACTATGGCTACACCTTC

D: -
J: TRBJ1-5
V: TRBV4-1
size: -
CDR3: CASSQIGGRNQPQHF
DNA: TGCGCCAGCAGCCAAATAGGGGGACGCAATCAGCCCCAGCATTTT

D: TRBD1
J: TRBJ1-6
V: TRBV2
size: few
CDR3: CASNPQGVDSPLHF
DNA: TGTGCCAGCAACCCTCAGGGGGTTGATTCACCCCTCCACTTT

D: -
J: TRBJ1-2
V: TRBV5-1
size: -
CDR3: CASNKDSFNYGYTF
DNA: TGCGCCAGCAACAAGGACAGTTTTAACTATGGCTACACCTTC

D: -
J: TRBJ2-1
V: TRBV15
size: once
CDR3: CVTSRNDWHSSYNEQFF
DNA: TGTGTCACCAGCAGGAACGACTGGCACAGCTCCTACAATGAGCAGTTCTTC

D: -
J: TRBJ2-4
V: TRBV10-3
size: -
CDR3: CAISEGGLTKNIQYF
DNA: TGTGCCATCAGTGAGGGAGGGTTGACCAAAAACATTCAGTACTTC

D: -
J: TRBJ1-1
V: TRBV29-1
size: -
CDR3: CSVFNTEAFF
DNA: TGCAGCGTTTTTAACACTGAAGCTTTCTTT

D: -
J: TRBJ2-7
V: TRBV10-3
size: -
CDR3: CAIRIPGPRSYEQYF
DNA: TGTGCCATCAGAATACCGGGACCTCGGTCCTACGAGCAGTACTTC

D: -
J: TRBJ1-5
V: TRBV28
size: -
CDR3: CASSLSVPREQPQHF
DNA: TGTGCCAGCAGTTTATCGGTCCCGAGGGAACAGCCCCAGCATTTT

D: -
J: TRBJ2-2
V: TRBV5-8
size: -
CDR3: CASSLPGLANTGELFF
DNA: TGTGCCAGCAGCTTACCGGGGCTCGCGAACACCGGGGAGCTGTTTTTT

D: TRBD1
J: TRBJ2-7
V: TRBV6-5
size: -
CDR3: CASSYSLSGGYEQYF
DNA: TGTGCCAGCAGTTACTCGCTCTCAGGGGGCTACGAGCAGTACTTC

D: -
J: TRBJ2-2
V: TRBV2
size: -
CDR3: CASSDNRGELFF
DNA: TGTGCCAGCAGTGACAACCGGGGGGAGCTGTTTTTT

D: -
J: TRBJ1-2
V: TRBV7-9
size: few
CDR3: CASSPRTAGGGYTF
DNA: TGTGCCAGCAGCCCACGGACAGCTGGCGGGGGCTACACCTTC

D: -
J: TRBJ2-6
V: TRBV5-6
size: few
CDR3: CASSGWVGGANVLTF
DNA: TGTGCCAGCAGCGGGTGGGTAGGCGGGGCCAACGTCCTGACTTTC

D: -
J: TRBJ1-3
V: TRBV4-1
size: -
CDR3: CASSRPGLHSGNTIYF
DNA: TGCGCCAGCAGCCGTCCAGGTCTCCACTCTGGAAACACCATATATTTT

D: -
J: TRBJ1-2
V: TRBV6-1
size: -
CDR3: CASSGVNYGYTF
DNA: TGTGCCAGCTCGGGGGTGAACTATGGCTACACCTTC

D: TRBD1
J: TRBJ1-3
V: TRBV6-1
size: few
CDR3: CASRRTGGGNTIYF
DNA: TGTGCCAGCCGGCGGACAGGGGGAGGAAACACCATATATTTT

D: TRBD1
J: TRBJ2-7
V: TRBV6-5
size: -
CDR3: CASRTSGTGSYEQYF
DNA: TGTGCCAGCAGAACCTCCGGGACAGGCTCCTACGAGCAGTACTTC

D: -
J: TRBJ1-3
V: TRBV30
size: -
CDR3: CAWSLEHSGNTIYF
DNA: TGTGCCTGGAGTCTGGAGCACTCTGGAAACACCATATATTTT

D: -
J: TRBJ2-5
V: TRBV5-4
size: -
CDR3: CASSFRESITQYF
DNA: TGTGCCAGCAGCTTCCGGGAGTCAATTACCCAGTACTTC

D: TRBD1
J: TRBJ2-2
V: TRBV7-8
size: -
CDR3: CASSEIQGPTGELFF
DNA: TGTGCCAGCAGCGAGATACAGGGGCCCACCGGGGAGCTGTTTTTT

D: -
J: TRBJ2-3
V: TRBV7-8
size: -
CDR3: CASSLSDTQYF
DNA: TGTGCCAGCAGCTTATCAGATACGCAGTATTTT

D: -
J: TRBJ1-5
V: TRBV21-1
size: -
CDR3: CANSQTRGGDYSNQPQHF
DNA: TGTGCCAACAGCCAAACTAGAGGAGGGGACTATAGCAATCAGCCCCAGCATTTT

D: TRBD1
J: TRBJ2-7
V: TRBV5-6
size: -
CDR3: CASSLGQGPYEQYF
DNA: TGTGCCAGCAGCTTGGGACAGGGCCCCTACGAGCAGTACTTC

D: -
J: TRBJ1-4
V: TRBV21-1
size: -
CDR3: CASSRTGGGEKLFF
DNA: TGTGCCAGCAGCAGAACAGGGGGTGGAGAAAAACTGTTTTTT